This T cell receptor beta chain was observed in a study of cytomegalovirus exposure and HLA in healthy donors. As regards this clone: What it binds is not known.

This CDR3 spans 13 amino acids. Germline V CDR1 and CDR2: SGHVS, FQNEAQ. The ends were cut back, 0 bases at V and 3 bases at J, with 6 bases in the middle. General study findings and limits: One variant, a missense change in DCLRE1C, was linked in a later analysis to TCR beta V- and J-gene trimming. It has been reported that TCR beta sequences accurately predicted the HLA-A and HLA-B alleles of most subjects.

PCR amplification relied on 60 Vbeta primers (plus 13 Jbeta primers). Original analysis: In a later analysis, the count reached 74 million or so unique TCR beta chains, with roughly 11 million shared. Data came from immunoSEQ multiplex PCR; TCRdb stores just in-frame clones and leaves some out. D and trimming were read from the DNA, whereas the V and J calls and clone size are those reported in that table. Of about 120,000 clones in the sample, about four fifths were seen once. Material: PBMCs. The source of this sequence is a woman younger than 30 in good health and CMV-seronegative. The chain couples TRBV7-8 to TRBJ2-7; D not certain. CDR3 sequence (DNA): TGTGCCAGCAGCTTAGCCTTGGACTACGAGCAGTACGTC. The encoded protein is CASSLALDYEQYV.